The rows below give T cell receptor beta chains drawn from one sample of a study of brain T cells in children with intractable seizures. Clones were read by immunoSEQ multiplex PCR, and TCRdb kept only the in-frame ones, dropping some. Among about 350,000 clones listed, over 90% were seen once. The sample here was peripheral blood, taken less than 6 months after surgery. The receptors were gathered from a boy under two years old with tuberous sclerosis and intractable seizures. CDR3s include the opening cysteine and the closing phenylalanine or tryptophan. The D gene is left open where the match is weak. Clone size is shown for a subset of rows, as once, few, many or a class of expanded clone.

clone_size	j_call	v_call	d_call	cdr3_nt	cdr3_aa
once	TRBJ1-2	TRBV29-1	-	TGCAGCGTTTGGCAGGATGGCTACACCTTC	CSVWQDGYTF
-	TRBJ1-2	TRBV19	-	TGTGCCAGTAGTATGGGAAGGACCTCTAACTATGGCTACACCTTC	CASSMGRTSNYGYTF
-	TRBJ2-7	TRBV5-1	-	TGCGCCAGCAGCTTGAGTACCCGCACCTCGTCCTACGAGCAGTACTTC	CASSLSTRTSSYEQYF
-	TRBJ2-7	TRBV29-1	-	TGCAGCGTTGAAGGAACCCATGAGGGCTACGAGCAGTACTTC	CSVEGTHEGYEQYF
-	TRBJ2-6	TRBV3-1/TRBV3-2	-	TGTGCCAGCAGCCAAGATGCATCCGGGGCCAACGTCCTGACTTTC	CASSQDASGANVLTF
-	TRBJ1-1	TRBV6-1	-	TGTGCCAGCAGTGAAGCCCGTGGTGGAAACACTGAAGCTTTCTTT	CASSEARGGNTEAFF
-	TRBJ2-7	TRBV11-2	TRBD1	TGTGCCAGCAGCTTTAGTGGGACAGGGGTTGGCGAGCAGTACTTC	CASSFSGTGVGEQYF
-	TRBJ1-2	TRBV9	-	TGTGCCAGCAGCTTACTACCTACAGGGTACTATGGCTACACCTTC	CASSLLPTGYYGYTF
-	TRBJ1-1	TRBV4-2	-	TGTGCCAGCAGCCAAGACCCCAAGGGAGCTGAAGCTTTCTTT	CASSQDPKGAEAFF
few	TRBJ2-7	TRBV6-5	-	TGTGCCAGCAGTTACCGTGGTAGCTCCGAGCAGTACTTC	CASSYRGSSEQYF
-	TRBJ1-2	TRBV10-3	-	TGTGCCACCCAAGATATAGACTATGGCTACACCTTC	CATQDIDYGYTF
-	TRBJ2-3	TRBV4-1	-	TGCGCCAGCAGCCCACCTGGAAAGAACACAGATACGCAGTATTTT	CASSPPGKNTDTQYF
-	TRBJ1-1	TRBV28	TRBD1	TGTGCCAGCAGTTCGCCCGCGGGGACAGTTCGGTCCTGGGCTTTCTTT	CASSSPAGTVRSWAFF
-	TRBJ2-7	TRBV7-9	-	TGTGCCAGCACCCCGACAGCCTCCTACGAGCAGTACTTC	CASTPTASYEQYF
-	TRBJ2-7	TRBV5-6	-	TGTGCCAGCAGCCTGGGACTTACCTACGAGCAGTACTTC	CASSLGLTYEQYF
-	TRBJ2-3	TRBV3-1/TRBV3-2	TRBD1	TGTGCCAGCAGCTGGACAGGGGGCGCGTCAGATACGCAGTATTTT	CASSWTGGASDTQYF
-	TRBJ2-4	TRBV21-1	-	TGTGCCAGCAGCAAAGAGGAGGGTGGAAACATTCAGTACTTC	CASSKEEGGNIQYF
-	TRBJ2-5	TRBV24-1	-	TGTGCCACCAGTGATTTGGGCAGAGAGACCCAGTACTTC	CATSDLGRETQYF
once	TRBJ1-3	TRBV9	-	TGTGCCAGCAGCCACAGTGGCAGGGGAGAAGGAAACACCATATATTTT	CASSHSGRGEGNTIYF
-	TRBJ2-7	TRBV15	-	TGTGCCACCAGCAGAGATCTTAGGGTAATGAGGTCCTACGAGCAGTACTTC	CATSRDLRVMRSYEQYF
-	TRBJ1-5	TRBV4-2	TRBD1	TGTGCCAGCAGCCAAGACACCGTTTCTTCGGGACAGGGACATCAGCCCCAGCATTTT	CASSQDTVSSGQGHQPQHF
-	TRBJ1-1	TRBV6-5	-	TGTGCCAGCAGTTACTCTCAGGCCCAGAACACTGAAGCTTTCTTT	CASSYSQAQNTEAFF
-	TRBJ2-7	TRBV27	TRBD2	TGTGCCAGCAGTACCACACTAGCGGGAGGGCCCGGCGAGCAGTACTTC	CASSTTLAGGPGEQYF
-	TRBJ2-7	TRBV27	TRBD2	TGTGCCAGCAGTCCTACACTAGCGCAGTACGAGCAGTACTTC	CASSPTLAQYEQYF
-	TRBJ2-1	TRBV6-6	-	TGTGCCAGCTCCGTGGACAATGAGCAGTTCTTC	CASSVDNEQFF
-	TRBJ1-2	TRBV13	-	TGTGCCAGCAGCTTAATATCAGGAGCCGCTAACTATGGCTACACCTTC	CASSLISGAANYGYTF
-	TRBJ1-1	TRBV2	TRBD1	TGTGCCAGCAGGGGGGGGACAGGGGCCACTGAAGCTTTCTTT	CASRGGTGATEAFF
-	TRBJ2-7	TRBV6-1	TRBD1	TGTGCCAGCAGTGAAATTGGACAGGGGTTCTACGAGCAGTACTTC	CASSEIGQGFYEQYF
-	TRBJ2-1	TRBV9	-	TGTGCCAGCAGTACAAGGACTATGGATGAGCAGTTCTTC	CASSTRTMDEQFF
-	TRBJ1-1	TRBV11-2	-	TGTGCCAGCAGATATACAGGGAACACTGAAGCTTTCTTT	CASRYTGNTEAFF
-	TRBJ2-7	TRBV6-5	-	TGTGCCAGCTCAGGTGCAGGCTCGAAGGAGCAGTACTTC	CASSGAGSKEQYF
-	TRBJ1-3	TRBV5-8	-	TGTGCCAGCAGCTTACCGGGGGCGTCTGGAAACACCATATATTTT	CASSLPGASGNTIYF
few	TRBJ2-7	TRBV7-3	TRBD2	TGTGCCAGCAGCTTCAAAGCGGGAGAGGGTTACGAGCAGTACTTC	CASSFKAGEGYEQYF
-	TRBJ2-5	TRBV12-5	-	TGTGCTAGTGGTTTGGGTACGATCAGCGGACCTCAAGAGACCCAGTACTTC	CASGLGTISGPQETQYF
-	TRBJ1-1	TRBV6-5	-	TGTGCCAGCAGTCGGGGGGCGGGCACTGAAGCTTTCTTT	CASSRGAGTEAFF
-	TRBJ2-7	TRBV24-1	TRBD2	TGTGCCACCAGTGGTCCGGGACTAGCGGGAGGGTGGGAGCAGTACTTC	CATSGPGLAGGWEQYF
-	TRBJ2-1	TRBV24-1	-	TGTGCCACCAGTGACCACCGATCGGGACGAACAAATGAGCAGTTCTTC	CATSDHRSGRTNEQFF
-	TRBJ2-7	TRBV10-3	TRBD2	TGTGCCATCAGCCCGGCGACTAGCGGGGACCCCTACGAGCAGTACTTC	CAISPATSGDPYEQYF
-	TRBJ1-2	TRBV6-5	-	TGTGCCAGCAGTTCCCCGACAGGAATTGGCTACACCTTC	CASSSPTGIGYTF